This TCR beta chain was profiled in a study of response to subunit inactivated influenza vaccine. Study-wide results and limits: Authors suggested seasonal influenza vaccinations each recruit few new T cells.

This clonotype was seen a handful of times. What it binds is unknown. Deletions cut 0 bases from V and 6 bases from J, with 11 bases between. The germline V gene encodes CDR1 MNHEY and CDR2 SVGEGT. CDR3 length: 14 residues. TCRdb reanalysed the RT-PCR reads using MiXCR and keeps one entry per CDR3 protein. Counted here are over 400,000 distinct CDR3 sequences, around 13% occurring once; the ten biggest clones make up less than 15%. This specimen consisted of PBMCs from blood, obtained 45 days after vaccination. The TCR originated in a man aged 50 to 59 who received an inactivated influenza vaccine. The V and J genes are TRBV6-2 or TRBV6-3 and TRBJ2-5; D gene unclear. CDR3 sequence (DNA): TGTGCCAGCAGTTACTCACTGGTAGCACAGACCCAGTACTTC. Its protein is CASSYSLVAQTQYF.